Listed below are T cell receptor beta chains from one sample, sequenced in a study of shared clonotypes between healthy human individuals. Clones were read by immunoSEQ multiplex PCR, and TCRdb kept only the in-frame ones, dropping some. Found here are around 2,100,000 clones, roughly 95% of them singletons; the top ten hold roughly 1%. The sample taken for sequencing was naive CD8+ T cells sorted from blood. All receptors come from a man between 18 and 35 years old in good health. Both conserved end residues are part of each CDR3. Each record gives: J gene, D gene, clone size, V gene, CDR3 protein, CDR3 DNA. The D gene is left open where the match is weak. Some rows have no size entry. The others give once, few or many, or a class for an expanded clone.

TRBJ2-7 | NA | once | TRBV27 | CASSLSRGDSSYEQYF | TGTGCCAGCAGCCTATCAAGGGGCGATAGCTCCTACGAGCAGTACTTC
TRBJ1-4 | NA | once | TRBV7-9 | CASGRGEKLFF | TGTGCCAGCGGACGGGGTGAAAAACTGTTTTTT
TRBJ1-1 | NA | NA | TRBV4-1 | CASSLQTGISVNTEAFF | TGCGCCAGCAGCCTACAAACAGGGATATCGGTGAACACTGAAGCTTTCTTT
TRBJ2-2 | NA | NA | TRBV10-3 | CAISERSGGELFF | TGTGCCATCAGTGAGCGATCGGGGGGGGAGCTGTTTTTT
TRBJ2-5 | NA | NA | TRBV7-9 | CASSVQARETQYF | TGTGCCAGCAGCGTCCAGGCTCGGGAGACCCAGTACTTC
TRBJ2-1 | NA | NA | TRBV15 | CATSRGMGSGEQFF | TGTGCCACCAGCAGAGGGATGGGTTCTGGTGAGCAGTTCTTC
TRBJ2-7 | TRBD2 | NA | TRBV4-1 | CASSSGTSGRVTYEQYF | TGCGCCAGCAGCTCTGGGACTAGCGGGAGGGTCACCTACGAGCAGTACTTC
TRBJ2-7 | NA | NA | TRBV21-1 | CASTKGQGGYEQYF | TGTGCCAGCACCAAAGGGCAGGGCGGGTACGAGCAGTACTTC
TRBJ2-7 | TRBD1 | NA | TRBV5-6 | CASTTGTGVYEQYF | TGTGCCAGCACCACCGGGACAGGCGTCTACGAGCAGTACTTC
TRBJ2-2 | NA | NA | TRBV4-1 | CASSQAGLTGELFF | TGCGCCAGCAGCCAAGCAGGGCTCACCGGGGAGCTGTTTTTT
TRBJ2-7 | NA | NA | TRBV14 | CASSLQTWAYEQYF | TGTGCCAGCAGCCTACAGACATGGGCCTACGAGCAGTACTTC
TRBJ2-1 | TRBD2 | NA | TRBV5-1 | CASSAVDSGGGEQFF | TGCGCCAGCAGCGCCGTGGATAGCGGGGGCGGTGAGCAGTTCTTC
TRBJ1-3 | TRBD1 | NA | TRBV5-5 | CASSLIVTGYTIYF | TGTGCCAGCAGCTTGATCGTGACAGGGTACACCATATATTTT
TRBJ1-1 | NA | NA | TRBV4-1 | CASSLPEGRGTEAFF | TGCGCCAGCAGCCTCCCGGAAGGGAGGGGCACTGAAGCTTTCTTT
TRBJ2-7 | TRBD2 | NA | TRBV5-6 | CASSPGLAGVAYEQYF | TGTGCCAGCAGCCCCGGACTAGCGGGAGTGGCCTACGAGCAGTACTTC
TRBJ2-7 | NA | NA | TRBV5-4 | CASSFRGALGYEQYF | TGTGCCAGCAGCTTCCGGGGCGCCCTTGGATACGAGCAGTACTTC
TRBJ2-1 | NA | NA | TRBV13 | CASSLGSYNEQFF | TGTGCCAGCAGCTTAGGTTCTTACAATGAGCAGTTCTTC
TRBJ2-7 | NA | NA | TRBV14 | CASSQVSRGTYEQYF | TGTGCCAGCAGCCAAGTATCCAGGGGTACATACGAGCAGTACTTC
TRBJ1-3 | NA | NA | TRBV2 | CALRDGAGNTIYF | TGTGCCTTGAGGGACGGGGCTGGAAACACCATATATTTT
TRBJ1-5 | NA | NA | TRBV30 | CAWSEGGNQPQHF | TGTGCCTGGAGTGAGGGAGGGAATCAGCCCCAGCATTTT
TRBJ2-5 | TRBD1 | NA | TRBV5-1 | CASSSDRVGETQYF | TGCGCCAGCAGCTCGGACAGGGTCGGCGAGACCCAGTACTTC
TRBJ1-4 | NA | NA | TRBV6-6 | CASSYGETNEKLFF | TGTGCCAGCAGTTACGGGGAAACTAATGAAAAACTGTTTTTT
TRBJ2-2 | TRBD1 | NA | TRBV12-5 | CASGLTWDRPSTGELFF | TGTGCTAGTGGTTTGACCTGGGACAGACCTTCTACCGGGGAGCTGTTTTTT
TRBJ1-5 | NA | NA | TRBV13 | CASSLRGVGQPQHF | TGTGCCAGCAGCTTAAGGGGCGTCGGGCAGCCCCAGCATTTT
TRBJ2-7 | NA | NA | TRBV20-1 | CSAPDGYEQYF | TGCAGTGCTCCGGACGGCTACGAGCAGTACTTC
TRBJ2-7 | TRBD2 | once | TRBV7-2 | CASSATGGLYEQYF | TGTGCCAGCAGCGCGACGGGGGGTCTATACGAGCAGTACTTC
TRBJ2-5 | TRBD2 | NA | TRBV6-5 | CASSYQPGTIQETQYF | TGTGCCAGCAGTTACCAACCAGGGACTATCCAAGAGACCCAGTACTTC
TRBJ1-2 | NA | NA | TRBV5-1 | CASSLRDTGSPNYGYTF | TGCGCCAGCAGCTTACGGGACACAGGGAGCCCCAACTATGGCTACACCTTC
TRBJ2-5 | NA | NA | TRBV9 | CASSDGDNQETQYF | TGTGCCAGCAGCGATGGGGACAACCAAGAGACCCAGTACTTC
TRBJ1-3 | NA | once | TRBV28 | CASSLYNGAGNTIYF | TGTGCCAGCAGTTTATACAACGGGGCTGGAAACACCATATATTTT
TRBJ2-1 | NA | once | TRBV29-1 | CSVEGAKSSYNEQFF | TGCAGCGTTGAGGGTGCGAAAAGCTCCTACAATGAGCAGTTCTTC
TRBJ2-3 | NA | NA | TRBV30 | CAWSYSTSTDTQYF | TGTGCCTGGAGTTACTCTACTAGCACAGATACGCAGTATTTT
TRBJ2-2 | NA | NA | TRBV7-9 | CASSLDPGELFF | TGTGCCAGCAGCTTAGATCCGGGGGAGCTGTTTTTT
TRBJ2-3 | NA | NA | TRBV5-6 | CASSDPGGGGWHTDTQYF | TGTGCCAGCAGCGACCCAGGTGGGGGAGGTTGGCACACAGATACGCAGTATTTT
TRBJ2-5 | NA | NA | TRBV7-2 | CASSLPGQGSGETQYF | TGTGCCAGCAGCTTACCCGGCCAAGGGTCCGGAGAGACCCAGTACTTC
TRBJ1-1 | NA | NA | TRBV5-6 | CASSFGGSVNTEAFF | TGTGCCAGCAGCTTTGGGGGCTCGGTGAACACTGAAGCTTTCTTT
TRBJ2-2 | NA | once | TRBV10-1 | CASSEIRSGGELFF | TGCGCCAGCAGTGAAATAAGGTCTGGCGGGGAGCTGTTTTTT
TRBJ1-1 | TRBD1 | once | TRBV27 | CASSLAGTANTEAFF | TGTGCCAGCAGTTTGGCCGGGACAGCCAACACTGAAGCTTTCTTT
TRBJ2-7 | TRBD2 | NA | TRBV27 | CASRRLAGPADEQYF | TGTGCCAGCAGGCGACTAGCGGGACCCGCTGACGAGCAGTACTTC
TRBJ1-6 | NA | NA | TRBV10-3 | CAISESRGAGSPLHF | TGTGCCATCAGTGAGTCGCGGGGGGCTGGGTCACCCCTCCACTTT
TRBJ1-2 | NA | NA | TRBV4-3 | CASSQDRERGGYGYTF | TGCGCCAGCAGCCAAGATCGGGAGAGGGGCGGCTATGGCTACACCTTC
TRBJ2-2 | NA | NA | TRBV11-2 | CASSKAGRPGELFF | TGTGCCAGCAGCAAAGCAGGCAGGCCCGGGGAGCTGTTTTTT
TRBJ1-2 | NA | NA | TRBV4-3 | CASSQDRANYGYTF | TGCGCCAGCAGCCAAGATCGCGCGAACTATGGCTACACCTTC
TRBJ1-1 | NA | NA | TRBV27 | CASKKGGTEAFF | TGTGCCAGCAAGAAGGGTGGGACTGAAGCTTTCTTT
TRBJ1-6 | NA | NA | TRBV28 | CATQYRPSSYNSPLHF | TGTGCCACCCAGTACAGGCCGAGCTCCTATAATTCACCCCTCCACTTT
TRBJ2-3 | TRBD2 | NA | TRBV10-1 | CASSESGLGLGADTQYF | TGCGCCAGCAGTGAGTCGGGACTAGGCCTGGGGGCAGATACGCAGTATTTT
TRBJ2-7 | NA | NA | TRBV10-3 | CAISDLGDYEQYF | TGTGCCATCAGTGACTTGGGGGACTACGAGCAGTACTTC
TRBJ1-1 | NA | NA | TRBV6-5 | CASSYLRGFNTEAFF | TGTGCCAGCAGTTACCTCAGAGGGTTCAACACTGAAGCTTTCTTT
TRBJ2-7 | NA | NA | TRBV29-1 | CSVEDGNQYEQYF | TGCAGCGTTGAAGACGGGAACCAGTACGAGCAGTACTTC
TRBJ2-2 | TRBD2 | NA | TRBV30 | CAWDRAGGAGELFF | TGTGCCTGGGACCGAGCGGGAGGGGCCGGGGAGCTGTTTTTT
TRBJ2-7 | NA | NA | TRBV7-9 | CASRDASSYEQYF | TGTGCCAGCCGGGACGCGAGCTCCTACGAGCAGTACTTC
TRBJ2-7 | TRBD2 | NA | TRBV7-2 | CASSYGAGGYEQYF | TGTGCCAGCAGTTACGGGGCGGGAGGCTACGAGCAGTACTTC
TRBJ2-7 | NA | NA | TRBV6-6 | CASSYADSYEQYF | TGTGCCAGCAGTTACGCCGACAGTTACGAGCAGTACTTC
TRBJ2-2 | TRBD2 | NA | TRBV4-1 | CASSQDWTSGRNTGELFF | TGCGCCAGCAGCCAAGATTGGACTAGCGGGAGGAACACCGGGGAGCTGTTTTTT
TRBJ2-7 | TRBD2 | NA | TRBV4-3 | CASSQDGGFGGRAYEQYF | TGCGCCAGCAGCCAAGATGGTGGGTTCGGCGGGAGGGCTTACGAGCAGTACTTC
TRBJ2-5 | NA | NA | TRBV7-6 | CASSFLAGQGETQYF | TGTGCCAGCAGCTTTCTAGCGGGACAGGGAGAGACCCAGTACTTC
TRBJ1-4 | NA | NA | TRBV4-1 | CASSQTSLTGEKLFF | TGCGCCAGCAGCCAGACGAGCTTGACGGGTGAAAAACTGTTTTTT